These 2 T cell receptor beta chains share one sample of origin, sequenced in a study of T cell responses to AZD1222 COVID-19 vaccine. Assay used: immunoSEQ multiplex PCR; TCRdb lists only in-frame clones, some missing. The table records under 170,000 clones, roughly 94% of them present only once. Source: peripheral blood, taken on day 0 of AZD1222 vaccination. The receptors were gathered from an adult in good health.

A few counts support this clone. V is TRBV6-4 and J is TRBJ2-2; possible D gene TRBD2, 5 bases. CDR1 is MRHNA, CDR2 SNTAGT, per germline. The CDR3 is 13 amino acids. The V gene lost 5 bases and the J gene lost 3 bases, with 7 bases spanning the gap. The CDR3 protein is CASSSGDTGELFF. CDR3 in DNA: TGTGCCAGCAGTTCCGGGGACACCGGGGAGCTGTTTTTT.

The chain has TRBV27 and TRBJ2-2; a weak D match, TRBD1 (5 bases). The V gene lost 2 bases and the J gene lost 4 bases, with 8 bases spanning the gap. In germline, CDR1 is MNHEY, CDR2 SMNVEV (reference sequence). This CDR3 comprises 14 residues. DNA for the CDR3: TGTGCCAGCAGTTTACAGGGCGCCACCGGGGAGCTGTTTTTT. Protein: CASSLQGATGELFF.